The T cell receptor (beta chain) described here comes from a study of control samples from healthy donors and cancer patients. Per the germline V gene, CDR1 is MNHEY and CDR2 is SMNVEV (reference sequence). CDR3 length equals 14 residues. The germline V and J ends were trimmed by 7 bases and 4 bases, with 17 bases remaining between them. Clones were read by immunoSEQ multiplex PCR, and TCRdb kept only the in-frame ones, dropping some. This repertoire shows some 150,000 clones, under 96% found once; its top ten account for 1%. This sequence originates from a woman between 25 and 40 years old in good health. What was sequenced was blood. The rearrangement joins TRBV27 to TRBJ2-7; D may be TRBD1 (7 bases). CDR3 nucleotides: TGTGCCAGCAAACTCTCACAGGGGAGGTACGAGCAGTACTTC. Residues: CASKLSQGRYEQYF.